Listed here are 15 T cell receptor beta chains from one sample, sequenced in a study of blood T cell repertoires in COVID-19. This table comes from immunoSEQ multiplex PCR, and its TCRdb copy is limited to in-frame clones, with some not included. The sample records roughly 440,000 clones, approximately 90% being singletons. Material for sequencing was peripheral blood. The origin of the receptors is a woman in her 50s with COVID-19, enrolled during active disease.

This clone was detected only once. In nucleotides, the CDR3 is TGTGCCTGGACAGCTAAGGACAGGGGGCAATGGAGCAATCAGCCCCAGCATTTT. It encodes CAWTAKDRGQWSNQPQHF. V gene TRBV30 combines with J gene TRBJ1-5; 11 nucleotides agree with TRBD1. V was clipped by 4 bases and J by 1 base; unmatched bases: 12. The germline V gene encodes CDR1 GTSNPN and CDR2 SVGIG (reference sequence). The CDR3 extends over 18 amino acids.

In nucleotides, the CDR3 is TGTGCCAGCAGTCACATTGGTAGCGGGGAAACCGGGGAGCTGTTTTTT. This translates into CASSHIGSGETGELFF. The gene calls are TRBV14 and TRBJ2-2; 8 bases are a match to TRBD2. After removal of 6 bases from V and 5 bases from J, the junction contained 11 bases not matched to a gene. CDR1 SGHDN and CDR2 FVKESK come from the germline V gene. CDR3 length: 16 amino acids.

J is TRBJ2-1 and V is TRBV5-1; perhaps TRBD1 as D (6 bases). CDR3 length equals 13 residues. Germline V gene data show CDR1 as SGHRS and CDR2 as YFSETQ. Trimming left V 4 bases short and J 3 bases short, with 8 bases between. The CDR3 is CASSRDIYNEQFF. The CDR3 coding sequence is TGCGCCAGCAGCCGGGACATCTACAATGAGCAGTTCTTC.

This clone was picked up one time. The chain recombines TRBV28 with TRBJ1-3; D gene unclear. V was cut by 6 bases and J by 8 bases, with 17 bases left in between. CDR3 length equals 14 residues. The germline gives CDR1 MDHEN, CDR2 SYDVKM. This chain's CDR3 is CASSPPPRSHTIYF. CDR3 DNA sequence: TGTGCCAGCAGCCCACCCCCCAGGTCACACACCATATATTTT. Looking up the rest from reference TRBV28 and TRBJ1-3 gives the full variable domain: DVKVTQSSRYLVKRTGEKVFLECVQDMDHENMFWYRQDPGLGLRLIYFSYDVKMKEKGDIPEGYSVSREKKERFSLILESASTNQTSMYLCASSPPPRSHTIYFGEGSWLTVV.

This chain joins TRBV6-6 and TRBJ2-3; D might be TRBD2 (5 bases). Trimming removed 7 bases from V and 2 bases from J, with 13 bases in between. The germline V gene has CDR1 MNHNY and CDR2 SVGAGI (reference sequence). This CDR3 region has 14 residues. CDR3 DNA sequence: TGTGCCAGCACGGCTAGCCGATACACAGATACGCAGTATTTT. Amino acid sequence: CASTASRYTDTQYF.

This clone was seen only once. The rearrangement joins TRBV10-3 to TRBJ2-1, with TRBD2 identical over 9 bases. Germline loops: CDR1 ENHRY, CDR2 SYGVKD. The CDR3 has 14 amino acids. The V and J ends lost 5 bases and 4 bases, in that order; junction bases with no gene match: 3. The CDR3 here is CAISPSGAYNEQFF. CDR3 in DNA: TGTGCCATCAGTCCTAGCGGGGCGTACAATGAGCAGTTCTTC.

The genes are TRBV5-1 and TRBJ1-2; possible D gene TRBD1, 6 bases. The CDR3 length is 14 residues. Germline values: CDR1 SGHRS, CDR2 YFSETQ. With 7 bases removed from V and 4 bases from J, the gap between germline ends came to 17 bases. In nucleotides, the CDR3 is TGCGCCAGCCGCACGACGACAGGCTCCTATGGCTACACCTTC. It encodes CASRTTTGSYGYTF.

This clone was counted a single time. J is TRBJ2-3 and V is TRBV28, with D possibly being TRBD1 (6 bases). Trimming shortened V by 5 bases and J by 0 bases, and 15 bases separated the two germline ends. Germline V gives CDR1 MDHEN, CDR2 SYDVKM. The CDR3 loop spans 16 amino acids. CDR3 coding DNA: TGTGCCAGCAGTCGCTGGGGGACAACTAGCACAGATACGCAGTATTTT. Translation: CASSRWGTTSTDTQYF.

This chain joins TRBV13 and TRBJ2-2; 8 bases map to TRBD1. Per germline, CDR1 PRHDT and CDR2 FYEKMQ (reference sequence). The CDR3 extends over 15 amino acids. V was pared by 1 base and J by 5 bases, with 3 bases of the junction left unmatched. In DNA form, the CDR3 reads TGTGCCAGCAGCTTAGCAGGGGGCTTAACCGGGGAGCTGTTTTTT. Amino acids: CASSLAGGLTGELFF.

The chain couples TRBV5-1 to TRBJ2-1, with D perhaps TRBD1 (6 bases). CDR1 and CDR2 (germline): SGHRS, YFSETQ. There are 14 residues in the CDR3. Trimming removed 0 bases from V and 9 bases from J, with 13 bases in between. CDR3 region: CASSLVGGIGEQFF. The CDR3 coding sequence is TGCGCCAGCAGCTTGGTAGGGGGTATCGGTGAGCAGTTCTTC.

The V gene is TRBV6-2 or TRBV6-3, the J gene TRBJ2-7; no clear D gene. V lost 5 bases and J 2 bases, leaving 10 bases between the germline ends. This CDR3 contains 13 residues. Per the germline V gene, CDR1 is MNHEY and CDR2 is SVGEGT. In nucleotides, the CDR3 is TGTGCCAGCAGTCAGATCTTCCCCTACGAGCAGTACTTC. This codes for CASSQIFPYEQYF.

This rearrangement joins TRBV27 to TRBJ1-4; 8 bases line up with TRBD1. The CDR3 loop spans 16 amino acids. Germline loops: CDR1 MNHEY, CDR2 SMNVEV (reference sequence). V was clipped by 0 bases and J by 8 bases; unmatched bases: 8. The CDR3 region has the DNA TGTGCCAGCAGTTTATCGAGGACAGGGAGAGGCGAAAAACTGTTTTTT. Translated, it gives CASSLSRTGRGEKLFF.

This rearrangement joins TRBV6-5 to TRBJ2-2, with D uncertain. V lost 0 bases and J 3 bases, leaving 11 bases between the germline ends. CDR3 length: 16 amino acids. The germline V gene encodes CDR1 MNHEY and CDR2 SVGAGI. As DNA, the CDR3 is TGTGCCAGCAGTTACTCGGTACTTTTATACACCGGGGAGCTGTTTTTT. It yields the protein CASSYSVLLYTGELFF.

CDR3 sequence (DNA): TGTGCCAGCAGTTTGGGAGGGATCTACGAGCAGTACTTC. It is translated as CASSLGGIYEQYF. This sequence joins TRBV12-3 or TRBV12-4 and TRBJ2-7; 7 positions match TRBD2. The CDR3 consists of 13 residues. With V trimmed by 3 bases and J by 3 bases, 2 bases remained unmatched.

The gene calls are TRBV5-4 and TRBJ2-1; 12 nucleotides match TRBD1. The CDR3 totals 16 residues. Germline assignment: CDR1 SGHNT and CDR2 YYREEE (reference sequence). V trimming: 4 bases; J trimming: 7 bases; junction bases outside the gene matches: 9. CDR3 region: CASSAPGQGASNEQFF. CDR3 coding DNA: TGTGCCAGCAGCGCACCGGGACAGGGGGCTAGTAATGAGCAGTTCTTC.